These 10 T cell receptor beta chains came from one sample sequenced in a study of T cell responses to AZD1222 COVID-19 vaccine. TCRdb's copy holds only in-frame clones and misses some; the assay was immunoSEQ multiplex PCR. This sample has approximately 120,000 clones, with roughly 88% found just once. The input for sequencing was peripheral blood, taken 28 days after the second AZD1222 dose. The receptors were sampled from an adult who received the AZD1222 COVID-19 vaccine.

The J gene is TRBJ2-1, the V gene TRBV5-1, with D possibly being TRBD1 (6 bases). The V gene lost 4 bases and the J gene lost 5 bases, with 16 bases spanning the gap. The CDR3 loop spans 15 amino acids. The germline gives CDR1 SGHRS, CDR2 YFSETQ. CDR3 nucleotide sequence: TGCGCCAGCAGCGTTGGACAGTATCTGAACAATGAGCAGTTCTTC. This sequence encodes CASSVGQYLNNEQFF.

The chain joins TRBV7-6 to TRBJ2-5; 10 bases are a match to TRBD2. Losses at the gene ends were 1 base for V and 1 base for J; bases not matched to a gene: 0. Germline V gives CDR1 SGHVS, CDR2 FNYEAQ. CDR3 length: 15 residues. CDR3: CASSLGTSGQETQYF. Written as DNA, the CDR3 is TGTGCCAGCAGCTTAGGGACTAGCGGCCAAGAGACCCAGTACTTC. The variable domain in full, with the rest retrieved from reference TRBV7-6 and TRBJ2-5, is GAGVSQSPRYKVTKRGQDVALRCDPISGHVSLYWYRQALGQGPEFLTYFNYEAQQDKSGLPNDRFSAERPEGSISTLTIQRTEQRDSAMYRCASSLGTSGQETQYFGPGTRLLVL.

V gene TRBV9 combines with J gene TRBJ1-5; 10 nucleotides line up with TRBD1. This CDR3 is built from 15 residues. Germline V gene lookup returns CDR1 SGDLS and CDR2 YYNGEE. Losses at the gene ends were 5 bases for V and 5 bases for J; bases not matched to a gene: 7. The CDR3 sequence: CASSATGGGYQPQHF. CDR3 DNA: TGTGCCAGCAGTGCGACAGGGGGCGGGTATCAGCCCCAGCATTTT.

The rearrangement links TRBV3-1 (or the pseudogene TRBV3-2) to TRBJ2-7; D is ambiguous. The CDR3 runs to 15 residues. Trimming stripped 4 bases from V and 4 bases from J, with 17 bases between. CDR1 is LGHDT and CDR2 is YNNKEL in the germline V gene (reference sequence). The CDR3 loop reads CASSPSHGSGYEQYF. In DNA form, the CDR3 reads TGTGCCAGCAGCCCTTCCCACGGTTCCGGATACGAGCAGTACTTC.

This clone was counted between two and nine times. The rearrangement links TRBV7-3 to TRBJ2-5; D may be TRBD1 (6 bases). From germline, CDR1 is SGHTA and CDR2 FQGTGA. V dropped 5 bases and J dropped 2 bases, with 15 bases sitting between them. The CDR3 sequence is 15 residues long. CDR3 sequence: CASSLLGQKQETQYF. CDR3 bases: TGTGCCAGCAGCCTACTTGGACAGAAACAAGAGACCCAGTACTTC. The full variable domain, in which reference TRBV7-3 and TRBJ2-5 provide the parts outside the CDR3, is GAGVSQTPSNKVTEKGKYVELRCDPISGHTALYWYRQSLGQGPEFLIYFQGTGAADDSGLPNDRFFAVRPEGSVSTLKIQRTERGDSAVYLCASSLLGQKQETQYFGPGTRLLVL.

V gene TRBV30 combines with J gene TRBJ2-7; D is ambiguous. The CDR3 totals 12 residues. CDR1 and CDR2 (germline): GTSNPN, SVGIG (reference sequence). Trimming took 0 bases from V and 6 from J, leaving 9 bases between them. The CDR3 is CAWSVASVEQYF. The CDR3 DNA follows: TGTGCCTGGAGTGTAGCTTCGGTCGAGCAGTACTTC. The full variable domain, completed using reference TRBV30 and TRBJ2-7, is SQTIHQWPATLVQPVGSPLSLECTVEGTSNPNLYWYRQAAGRGLQLLFYSVGIGQISSEVPQNLSASRPQDRQFILSSKKLLLSDSGFYLCAWSVASVEQYFGPGTRLTVT.

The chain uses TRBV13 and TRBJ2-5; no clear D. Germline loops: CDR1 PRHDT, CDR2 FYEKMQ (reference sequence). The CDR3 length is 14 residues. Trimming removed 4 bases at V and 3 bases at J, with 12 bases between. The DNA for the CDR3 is TGTGCCAGCAGCTACCTCCCTGGGGAAGAGACCCAGTACTTC. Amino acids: CASSYLPGEETQYF.

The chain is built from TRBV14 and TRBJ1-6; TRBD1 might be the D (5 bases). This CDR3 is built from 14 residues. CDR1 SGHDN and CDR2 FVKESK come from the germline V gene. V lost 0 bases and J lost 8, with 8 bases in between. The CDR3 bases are TGTGCCAGCAGCCAAGATCCGGGGCATTCACCCCTCCACTTT. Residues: CASSQDPGHSPLHF.

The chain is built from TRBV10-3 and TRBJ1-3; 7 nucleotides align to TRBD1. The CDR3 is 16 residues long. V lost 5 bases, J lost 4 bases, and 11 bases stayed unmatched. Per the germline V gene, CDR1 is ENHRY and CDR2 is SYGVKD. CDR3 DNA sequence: TGTGCCATCAGTCCCGAGACAGGGCGAATCGGAAACACCATATATTTT. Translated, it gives CAISPETGRIGNTIYF.

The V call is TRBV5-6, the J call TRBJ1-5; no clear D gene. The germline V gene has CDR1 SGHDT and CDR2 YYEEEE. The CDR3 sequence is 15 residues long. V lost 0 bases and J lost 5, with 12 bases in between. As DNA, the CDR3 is TGTGCCAGCAGCTTGGGAGGGTGGCAGTATCAGCCCCAGCATTTT. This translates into CASSLGGWQYQPQHF.